This T cell receptor (beta chain) was captured by sequencing in a study of cytomegalovirus exposure and HLA in healthy donors. Germline V gene lookup returns CDR1 SEHNR and CDR2 FQNEAQ (reference sequence). This CDR3 contains 16 residues. V dropped 8 bases and J dropped 0; count of bases not matched to a gene: 10. Comment on this clone: The antigen is not known.

Sequencing was performed with immunoSEQ multiplex PCR; in TCRdb, only in-frame clones are kept and a portion is missing. The data show over 45,000 clones, with 90% to 95% seen just once and roughly 1.2% held by the top ten. Separate from the roughly 700-subject first cohort, the 120-subject validation cohort was the one that the donors belonged to. Broader study findings: It was reported that the classifier diagnosed cytomegalovirus status with high specificity and sensitivity in both the original and validation cohorts.

The sequenced material came from PBMCs. The chain uses TRBV7-9 and TRBJ2-1, with 7 bases identical to TRBD2. This TCR was sampled from a man in his late teens or twenties in good health and CMV-seronegative. CDR3 in amino acids: CASGGVKGSSYNEQFF. The CDR3 nucleotides read TGTGCCAGCGGGGGGGTTAAGGGGAGCTCCTACAATGAGCAGTTCTTC. Complete variable domain (other parts from reference TRBV7-9 and TRBJ2-1): DTGVSQNPRHKITKRGQNVTFRCDPISEHNRLYWYRQTLGQGPEFLTYFQNEAQLEKSRLLSDRFSAERPKGSFSTLEIQRTEQGDSAMYLCASGGVKGSSYNEQFFGPGTRLTVL.